The rows below give T cell receptor beta chains drawn from one sample of a study of blood T cell repertoires in COVID-19. TCRdb keeps only in-frame clones here, not all; method: immunoSEQ multiplex PCR. This sample has more than 200,000 clones, with roughly 84% found just once. The sample consisted of peripheral blood. The origin of the receptors is an elderly woman with COVID-19, enrolled during active disease. Each CDR3 is given with its conserved first and last residue. Each record gives: V gene, clone size, J gene, D gene, CDR3 DNA, CDR3 protein. D genes are given only for firm matches. Expanded clones get a size class; other rows say once, few or many, or leave the size out.

TRBV28	NA	TRBJ1-5	NA	TGTGCCAGCAGTCCCTACAGGGACGGCGGAAATCAGCCCCAGCATTTT	CASSPYRDGGNQPQHF
TRBV2	NA	TRBJ1-2	TRBD1	TGTGCCTCCGAGGTGGACAGGGGTGCCTATGGCTACACCTTC	CASEVDRGAYGYTF
TRBV2	NA	TRBJ1-6	NA	TGTGCCAGCCGTGTGGGGCGGCCTTTGGAGAATTCACCCCTCCACTTT	CASRVGRPLENSPLHF
TRBV30	NA	TRBJ2-3	TRBD2	TGTGCCTGGACCGGACTAGCGGGGGCCACAGATACGCAGTATTTT	CAWTGLAGATDTQYF
TRBV7-9	once	TRBJ2-4	NA	TGTGCCAGCAGCTTAAAGCGCATCGGATGGGACATTCAGTACTTC	CASSLKRIGWDIQYF
TRBV30	once	TRBJ1-3	NA	TGTGCCTGGAGTCCCCAGAGCGTCTCTGGAAACACCATATATTTT	CAWSPQSVSGNTIYF
TRBV6-2/TRBV6-3	NA	TRBJ2-5	NA	TGTGCCAGCAGTTATCTTACTGCCGAAGAGACCCAGTACTTC	CASSYLTAEETQYF
TRBV6-5	NA	TRBJ2-1	TRBD2	TGTGCCAGCAGGGACCTTAGCGGGGGGTTAGGGGAGCAGTTCTTC	CASRDLSGGLGEQFF
TRBV4-1	NA	TRBJ1-2	TRBD1	TGCGCCAGCAGCCCAGGACAGGGCTATGGCTACACCTTC	CASSPGQGYGYTF
TRBV6-1	NA	TRBJ2-3	TRBD1	TGTGCCAGCAGTGATCCGGGACAGGGGGTCACAGATACGCAGTATTTT	CASSDPGQGVTDTQYF
TRBV14	NA	TRBJ1-3	TRBD1	TGTGCCAGCAGCCAAACAGGGGCCCCTGGAAACACCATATATTTT	CASSQTGAPGNTIYF
TRBV2	NA	TRBJ2-2	NA	TGTGCCAGCACCCGCTCGGACACCGGGGAGCTGTTTTTT	CASTRSDTGELFF
TRBV19	NA	TRBJ2-2	NA	TGTGCCAGTAGCGTCGACAGGATGAACACCGGGGAGCTGTTTTTT	CASSVDRMNTGELFF
TRBV7-8	few	TRBJ1-6	NA	TGTGCCAGCAGCTTAGCGCCGGGACAATCTCAAGGCACCCTCCACTTT	CASSLAPGQSQGTLHF
TRBV18	few	TRBJ2-3	TRBD1	TGTGCCAGCTCACCACCGGCAGGGGGACGGTCAGATACGCAGTATTTT	CASSPPAGGRSDTQYF
TRBV7-2	few	TRBJ1-6	NA	TGTGCCAGCAGCCGCCTTCAGGGGAATGTTAATTCACCCCTCCACTTT	CASSRLQGNVNSPLHF
TRBV2	NA	TRBJ1-4	TRBD1	TGTGCCAGCAGTACAGGGGGACGGGGTGAAAAACTGTTTTTT	CASSTGGRGEKLFF
TRBV21-1	NA	TRBJ1-2	NA	TGTGCCAGCAGCAATATACCCCAGGGGATAGTAGACTATGGCTACACCTTC	CASSNIPQGIVDYGYTF
TRBV4-2	NA	TRBJ2-3	TRBD2	TGTGCCAGCAGCCGAGAACTAGCGGGGGGGGTCACAGATACGCAGTATTTT	CASSRELAGGVTDTQYF
TRBV19	few	TRBJ1-5	NA	TGTGCCAGTAGTATCGACGGAGGACGCAATCAGCCCCAGCATTTT	CASSIDGGRNQPQHF
TRBV9	NA	TRBJ1-2	TRBD1	TGTGCCAGCAGCGTAACGACAGGGAGCTATGGCTACACCTTC	CASSVTTGSYGYTF
TRBV10-3	NA	TRBJ2-7	NA	TGTGCCATCAGTGAGTCCGCGGGTGCACAATACGAGCAGTACTTC	CAISESAGAQYEQYF
TRBV2	NA	TRBJ2-5	NA	TGTGCCAGCAGTCTCCTTGACTATTCACGGACCCAGTACTTC	CASSLLDYSRTQYF
TRBV5-4	NA	TRBJ2-5	NA	TGTGCCAGCAGCTTGGGGTCTAGACAAGAGACCCAGTACTTC	CASSLGSRQETQYF